These 16 T cell receptor beta chains came from one sample sequenced in a study of cytomegalovirus exposure and HLA in healthy donors. The PCR used 60 Vbeta and 13 Jbeta primers. Only in-frame clones appear in the TCRdb table, and some are missing; sequencing was by immunoSEQ multiplex PCR. The repertoire consists of around 140,000 clones, with approximately 72% occurring once and the leading ten covering 6.5%. Sequencing input: PBMCs. The receptors stem from a woman aged 55-75 years in good health and CMV-seronegative.

This rearrangement joins TRBV5-1 to TRBJ2-1; 7 bases map to TRBD1. Germline V gives CDR1 SGHRS, CDR2 YFSETQ. V lost 4 bases to trimming and J lost 2 bases; unmatched junction nucleotides: 3. The CDR3 totals 14 residues. The CDR3 DNA follows: TGCGCCAGCAGCCCGGGGACAGCCTACAATGAGCAGTTCTTC. Translated: CASSPGTAYNEQFF. Full variable domain (rest looked up from reference TRBV5-1 and TRBJ2-1): KAGVTQTPRYLIKTRGQQVTLSCSPISGHRSVSWYQQTPGQGLQFLFEYFSETQRNKGNFPGRFSGRQFSNSRSEMNVSTLELGDSALYLCASSPGTAYNEQFFGPGTRLTVL.

Worth noting for this clone: Germline and junction disagree at one end, which may indicate a read error. The chain carries TRBV7-9 and TRBJ2-5, with unresolved D. The germline V gene has CDR1 SEHNR and CDR2 FQNEAQ (reference sequence). This CDR3 spans 11 amino acids. DNA of the CDR3: TGTTCCAGCACCCTGTTCGGGACCCAGTACTTC. Its protein product is CSSTLFGTQYF.

The chain uses TRBV6-5 and TRBJ2-1, with 10 bases matching TRBD1. The CDR3 is 15 residues long. The germline CDR1 and CDR2 sequences are MNHEY and SVGAGI. The V and J ends lost 6 bases and 4 bases, in that order; junction bases with no gene match: 6. The CDR3 nucleotides read TGTGCCAGCAGACCGACAGGGGGCGGATACAATGAGCAGTTCTTC. Its translation: CASRPTGGGYNEQFF.

This sequence joins TRBV7-2 and TRBJ1-3; TRBD1 agrees at 7 bases. The CDR3 loop spans 16 amino acids. Trimming removed 1 base from V and 0 bases from J; junction bases left unmatched: 3. Germline CDR1 SGHTA, CDR2 FQGNSA. CDR3 residues: CASSLVGTASGNTIYF. The CDR3 DNA reads as TGTGCCAGCAGCTTAGTTGGGACAGCCTCTGGAAACACCATATATTTT.

A few counts support this clone. This chain joins TRBV19 and TRBJ1-1, with TRBD1 as a possible D gene (6 bases). V lost 6 bases and J 1 base, leaving 12 bases between the germline ends. Germline V gene lookup returns CDR1 LNHDA and CDR2 SQIVND (reference sequence). The CDR3 contains 14 residues. The CDR3 sequence is CASRQTGRNTEAFF. In DNA, the CDR3 is TGTGCCAGTAGACAAACAGGGCGGAACACTGAAGCTTTCTTT.

The chain uses TRBV7-3 and TRBJ2-1; D is possibly TRBD1 (5 bases). V was shortened by 5 bases and J by 9 bases, with 14 bases between the two germline ends. There are 13 residues in the CDR3. Germline assignment: CDR1 SGHTA and CDR2 FQGTGA. CDR3 sequence: CASSPLTGAEQFF. The DNA for the CDR3 is TGTGCCAGCAGCCCCCTGACTGGGGCTGAGCAGTTCTTC.

This clone was picked up one time. The V and J genes are TRBV10-1 and TRBJ2-3; 8 nucleotides line up with TRBD2. Germline loops: CDR1 WNHNN, CDR2 SYGVQD (reference sequence). This CDR3 has 14 residues. The junction had 2 bases not matched to a gene; V was cut back by 6 bases and J by 0 bases. CDR3 coding DNA: TGCGCCAGCAGCCGCGGGGGGAGCACAGATACGCAGTATTTT. It specifies CASSRGGSTDTQYF.

V is TRBV2 and J is TRBJ2-7; 8 bases agree with TRBD2. J lost 4 bases, V lost 7 bases, and 3 bases had no gene match. The CDR3 covers 12 residues. CDR1 is SNHLY, CDR2 FYNNEI, per germline. DNA of the CDR3: TGTGCCAGCACCGGGAGGGCATACGAGCAGTACTTC. Protein product: CASTGRAYEQYF.

This clone was picked up a small number of times. Here the CDR3 DNA reads TGTGCCAGCTCACCCCTGTCTACGGGGGGGCTGAATTCACCCCTCCACTTT. Protein product: CASSPLSTGGLNSPLHF. The J gene is TRBJ1-6, the V gene TRBV18; TRBD1 might be the D (6 bases). V dropped 3 bases and J dropped 7 bases, with 19 bases sitting between them. CDR1 and CDR2 (germline): KGHSH, LQKENI. The CDR3 is 17 residues long.

The rearrangement links TRBV7-3 to TRBJ2-7, with TRBD2 as a possible D gene (7 bases). Germline V lookup: CDR1 SGHTA, CDR2 FQGTGA. V lost 2 bases to trimming and J lost 1 base, with 15 bases between them. The CDR3 extends over 16 amino acids. The CDR3 DNA is TGTGCCAGCAGCTTAGGCGGCGGGGGCGCTTCCTACGAGCAGTACTTC. Amino acids: CASSLGGGGASYEQYF.

At least ten counts were recorded for this clone. The chain recombines TRBV7-2 with TRBJ2-1, with D perhaps matching TRBD2 (5 bases). CDR1 SGHTA and CDR2 FQGNSA come from the germline V gene. Between the trimmed V and J ends, which lost 4 bases and 10 bases, there was a span of 11 bases. The CDR3 runs 12 residues. CDR3 residues: CASSYSRGEQFF. CDR3 DNA: TGTGCCAGCAGCTACTCCCGGGGAGAGCAGTTCTTC.

This chain connects TRBV5-1 to TRBJ2-2, with TRBD2 identical over 9 bases. This CDR3 region has 18 residues. The V segment lost 0 bases and the J segment 6 bases; nucleotides outside the gene matches: 12. CDR1 is SGHRS, CDR2 YFSETQ, per germline. The CDR3 bases are TGCGCCAGCAGCTTGGGACTTTCGGGACTAGCCTCACCCGGGGAGCTGTTTTTT. Translation gives CASSLGLSGLASPGELFF.

The chain couples TRBV5-4 to TRBJ2-7, with D possibly matching TRBD1 (5 bases). Germline V gene data show CDR1 as SGHNT and CDR2 as YYREEE (reference sequence). CDR3 length: 14 residues. Trimming left V 3 bases short and J 6 bases short, with 16 bases between. CDR3 region: CASSYAQGGFEQYF. In DNA, the CDR3 is TGTGCCAGCAGCTACGCCCAGGGTGGGTTCGAGCAGTACTTC.

In its sample, this clone was seen once. The chain employs TRBV4-3 and TRBJ2-3, with unresolved D. CDR1 is LGHNA, CDR2 YSLEER, per germline. The CDR3 has 16 amino acids. V was trimmed by 0 bases and J by 0 bases, leaving 10 bases between them. For the CDR3, the DNA is TGCGCCAGCAGCCAAGATTACCAGGCTAGCACAGATACGCAGTATTTT. This codes for CASSQDYQASTDTQYF.

The genes are TRBV7-9 and TRBJ2-7; TRBD1 is a possible D gene (5 bases). The V and J ends lost 5 bases and 9 bases respectively, with 20 bases between them. Germline values: CDR1 SEHNR, CDR2 FQNEAQ (reference sequence). This CDR3 has 14 amino acids. CDR3 sequence reads: CASSEVGQGEVQYF. As DNA, the CDR3 is TGTGCCAGCAGCGAAGTGGGGCAGGGTGAGGTGCAGTACTTC. Together with reference TRBV7-9 and TRBJ2-7, the CDR3 gives the full variable domain: DTGVSQNPRHKITKRGQNVTFRCDPISEHNRLYWYRQTLGQGPEFLTYFQNEAQLEKSRLLSDRFSAERPKGSFSTLEIQRTEQGDSAMYLCASSEVGQGEVQYFGPGTRLTVT.

The J gene is TRBJ1-2, the V gene TRBV6-5; D possibly corresponds to TRBD1 (5 bases). Germline V gene data show CDR1 as MNHEY and CDR2 as SVGAGI. Deletions cut 11 bases from V and 2 bases from J, with 15 bases between. CDR3 size: 13 residues. Here the CDR3 reads CAGAQGGNYGYTF. In DNA form, the CDR3 reads TGTGCCGGCGCTCAGGGAGGGAACTATGGCTACACCTTC.